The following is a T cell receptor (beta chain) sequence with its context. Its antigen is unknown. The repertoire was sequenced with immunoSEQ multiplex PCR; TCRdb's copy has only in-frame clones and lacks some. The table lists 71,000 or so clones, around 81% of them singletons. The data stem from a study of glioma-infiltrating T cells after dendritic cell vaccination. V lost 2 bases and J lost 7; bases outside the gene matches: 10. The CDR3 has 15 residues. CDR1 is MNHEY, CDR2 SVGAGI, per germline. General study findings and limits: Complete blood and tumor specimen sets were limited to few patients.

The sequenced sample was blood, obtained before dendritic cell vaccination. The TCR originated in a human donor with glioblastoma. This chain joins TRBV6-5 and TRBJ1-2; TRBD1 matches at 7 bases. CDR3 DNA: TGTGCCAGCAGTTACCGCCGGACAGGAGGGGCTGGCTACACCTTC. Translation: CASSYRRTGGAGYTF.